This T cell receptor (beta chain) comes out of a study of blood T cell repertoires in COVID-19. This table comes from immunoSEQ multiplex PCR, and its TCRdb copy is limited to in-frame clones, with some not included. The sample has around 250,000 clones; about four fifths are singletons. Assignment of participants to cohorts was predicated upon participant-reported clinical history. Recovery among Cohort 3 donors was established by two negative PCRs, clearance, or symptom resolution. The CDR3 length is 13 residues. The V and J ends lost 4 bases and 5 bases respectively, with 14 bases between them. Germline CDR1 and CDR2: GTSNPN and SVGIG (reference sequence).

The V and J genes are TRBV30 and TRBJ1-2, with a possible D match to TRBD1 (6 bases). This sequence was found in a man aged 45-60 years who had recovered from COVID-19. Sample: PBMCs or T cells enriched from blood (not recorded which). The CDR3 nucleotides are TGTGCCTGGACACCAGGGGCTTGGTATGGCTACACCTTC. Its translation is CAWTPGAWYGYTF.